This TCR beta chain was captured in a study of blood T cell repertoires in COVID-19. Study-wide background: The United States, Italy and Spain were the sources of the acute and convalescent COVID-19 samples. T cells, B-cell-depleted T cells, or PBMCs supplied cDNA or gDNA.

The CDR3 has 15 residues. With 5 bases clipped from V and 10 bases from J, the junction kept 9 bases outside the gene matches. Germline V CDR1 and CDR2: SGHTA, FQGTGA. Per the authors' pipeline: Estimation of nucleated cell counts was performed using reference gene primer amplification. Profiled with immunoSEQ multiplex PCR; TCRdb holds only in-frame clones, not every one. The DNA gave D and trimming, while V, J and clone size come from that table. Of around 220,000 clones listed, 85% to 90% were seen once; the top ten hold 4% to 4.5%. The gene calls are TRBV7-3 and TRBJ2-1, with 12 bases fitting TRBD2. The receptor comes from a man between 45 and 60 years old with acute or convalescent COVID-19. Sequenced input: peripheral blood. Here the CDR3 reads CASSTTSGGLREQFF. CDR3 nucleotide sequence: TGTGCCAGCAGCACGACTAGCGGGGGCCTCAGGGAGCAGTTCTTC.